The 14 T cell receptor beta chains reported below all come from one sample, sequenced in a study of T cell responses to AZD1222 COVID-19 vaccine. The data were produced by immunoSEQ multiplex PCR, yet TCRdb's version contains in-frame clones alone and is incomplete. The data hold roughly 120,000 clones, with around 94% observed a single time. Sequencing was performed on peripheral blood, taken on day 0 of AZD1222 vaccination. Receptor source: an adult in good health.

In nucleotides, the CDR3 is TGTGCCCAGAGTGCCCTGAACACTGAAGCTTTCTTT. This codes for CAQSALNTEAFF. V and J are TRBV2 and TRBJ1-1; no clear D. The CDR3 covers 12 residues. CDR1 is SNHLY and CDR2 is FYNNEI in the germline V gene. V was clipped by 11 bases and J by 0 bases, with 10 bases between them.

The chain is built from TRBV9 and TRBJ2-1, with 11 bases that match TRBD2. Per the germline V gene, CDR1 is SGDLS and CDR2 is YYNGEE. The CDR3 has 14 amino acids. With V trimmed by 3 bases and J by 8 bases, 4 bases remained unmatched. CDR3 region: CASSGSGRGDEQFF. CDR3 DNA: TGTGCCAGCAGCGGTAGCGGGAGGGGGGATGAGCAGTTCTTC.

The V and J genes are TRBV5-8 and TRBJ1-5; D unresolved. V lost 4 bases to trimming and J lost 1 base, with 6 bases between them. Germline V gives CDR1 SGHTS, CDR2 YDEGEE. The CDR3 loop spans 13 amino acids. The CDR3 loop reads CASSRDSNQPQHF. The DNA for the CDR3 is TGTGCCAGCAGCCGCGACAGCAATCAGCCCCAGCATTTT. Full variable domain (remainder filled in from reference TRBV5-8 and TRBJ1-5): EAGVTQSPTHLIKTRGQQATLRCSPISGHTSVYWYQQALGLGLQFLLWYDEGEERNRGNFPPRFSGRQFPNYSSELNVNALELEDSALYLCASSRDSNQPQHFGDGTRLSIL.

V gene TRBV27 combines with J gene TRBJ2-2, with 7 positions matching TRBD2. The CDR3 totals 16 residues. CDR1 and CDR2 from the germline V gene are MNHEY and SMNVEV (reference sequence). The V and J ends lost 3 bases and 4 bases, in that order; junction bases with no gene match: 8. CDR3 coding DNA: TGTGCCAGCAGTTTTTGGTGGCGGGGGAGCACCGGGGAGCTGTTTTTT. Its translation: CASSFWWRGSTGELFF.

This clone has a single count. This sequence joins TRBV2 and TRBJ1-3; D not certain. Germline V gives CDR1 SNHLY, CDR2 FYNNEI. V was cut by 3 bases and J by 0 bases, with 6 bases left in between. The CDR3 consists of 14 residues. CDR3 region: CASSDEVSGNTIYF. The DNA of the CDR3 is TGTGCCAGCAGTGATGAGGTCTCTGGAAACACCATATATTTT.

The chain has TRBV6-1 and TRBJ1-4, with no clear D. This CDR3 is built from 14 residues. V lost 3 bases, J lost 13 bases, and 18 bases lay in between. The germline V gene encodes CDR1 MNHNS and CDR2 SASEGT. The CDR3 loop reads CASSESYQSPGLFF. For the CDR3, the DNA is TGTGCCAGCAGTGAGTCATATCAGAGCCCTGGACTGTTTTTT.

The chain joins TRBV5-6 to TRBJ2-1; D gene unclear. The V gene's germline CDR1 is SGHDT and CDR2 YYEEEE. This CDR3 has 16 amino acids. V was cut by 4 bases and J by 1 base, with 15 bases left in between. The CDR3 region is CASSLDLAPSYNEQFF. The CDR3 bases are TGTGCCAGCAGCCTAGACCTGGCGCCGTCCTACAATGAGCAGTTCTTC.

The chain couples TRBV7-2 to TRBJ2-7, with D hard to call. V was shortened by 2 bases and J by 6 bases, with 5 bases between the two germline ends. The germline CDR1 and CDR2 sequences are SGHTA and FQGNSA. The CDR3 is 11 residues long. The CDR3 DNA is TGTGCCAGCAGCTTAAACTCCGAGCAGTACTTC. Translating gives CASSLNSEQYF.

The J gene is TRBJ1-2, the V gene TRBV4-2, with 11 bases that match TRBD1. The CDR3 covers 17 residues. J was trimmed by 5 bases and V by 4 bases; bases with no gene match: 12. Germline V gene lookup returns CDR1 LGHNA and CDR2 YNFKEQ. CDR3 nucleotide sequence: TGTGCCAGCAGCCCGAGGAACGGACAGGGGGCAGGGTATGGCTACACCTTC. This gives the protein CASSPRNGQGAGYGYTF.

The chain joins TRBV19 to TRBJ2-1; no firm D call. Trimming pared 7 bases from V and 2 bases from J, leaving 12 bases between. The length of the CDR3 is 14 residues. Germline CDR1 and CDR2: LNHDA and SQIVND (reference sequence). In DNA, the CDR3 is TGTGCCAGTACCCACGACACAGCCTACAATGAGCAGTTCTTC. It encodes CASTHDTAYNEQFF.

This chain connects TRBV4-2 to TRBJ1-1; D ambiguous. Between the trimmed V and J ends, which lost 4 bases and 1 base, there was a span of 13 bases. The CDR3 sequence is 15 residues long. Germline V gives CDR1 LGHNA, CDR2 YNFKEQ. CDR3 protein: CASSLGEGGNTEAFF. The CDR3 nucleotides are TGTGCCAGCAGCCTGGGCGAGGGAGGGAACACTGAAGCTTTCTTT.

The chain combines TRBV18 with TRBJ1-4; D is uncertain. The CDR3 sequence is 12 residues long. Germline CDR1 KGHSH, CDR2 LQKENI. V was shortened by 2 bases and J by 8 bases, with 6 bases between the two germline ends. The CDR3 nucleotides are TGTGCCAGCTCACCAATAGGAGAAAAACTGTTTTTT. It specifies CASSPIGEKLFF.

This clone came up a few times. V usage is TRBV4-1 and J usage is TRBJ2-3; 10 bases align to TRBD2. The CDR3 is made up of 17 amino acids. Germline CDR1 MGHRA, CDR2 YSYEKL. The ends lost 4 bases at V and 2 bases at J; junction bases unmatched: 9. CDR3 in amino acids: CASSPAELAGFTDTQYF. The CDR3 nucleotides are TGCGCCAGCAGCCCCGCTGAACTAGCGGGGTTCACAGATACGCAGTATTTT.

The rearrangement links TRBV7-8 to TRBJ1-5; D not certain. Germline lookup yields CDR1 SGHVS and CDR2 FQNEAQ. CDR3 length: 15 amino acids. Trimming stripped 4 bases from V and 3 bases from J, with 13 bases between. The CDR3 DNA follows: TGTGCCAGCAGCTCACAGAGAAACTCCAATCAGCCCCAGCATTTT. Protein: CASSSQRNSNQPQHF.